This T cell receptor (beta chain) was recovered during a study of control samples from healthy donors and cancer patients. Repertoires were generated with immunoSEQ multiplex PCR, while TCRdb's copy carries only in-frame clones and drops some. The sample lists 150,000 to 200,000 clones; about 91% were seen once. The TCR was taken from a man aged 18 to 29 in good health. The sequenced material came from blood.

The CDR3 loop reads CATSDGTVPAQYF. DNA for the CDR3: TGTGCCACCAGTGATGGGACAGTTCCTGCTCAGTACTTC. The chain combines TRBV24-1 with TRBJ2-7, with 7 bases lining up with TRBD1. Germline lookup yields CDR1 KGHDR and CDR2 SFDVKD. CDR3 size: 13 residues. J gave up 10 bases and V 3 bases, and 8 bases lay outside the gene matches.